This T cell receptor (beta chain) was found in a study of regulatory T cells in long-lasting Graves disease. V gave up 5 bases and J gave up 0 bases; unmatched junction bases: 1. This CDR3 region has 15 residues. In germline, CDR1 is MDHEN, CDR2 SYDVKM. This clonotype was found many times. Time point noted: persistent/refractory GD, antithyroid drugs over 5 years with positive TRAb. PBMC RNA was the source of the TCR library. Investigators prepared the TCR beta libraries by applying iRepertoire HTBI primers and Arm-PCR of CDR3 regions. TCRdb itself ran the multiplex PCR reads through MiXCR, one entry per CDR3 protein. In the table there are around 450,000 distinct CDR3 sequences, roughly 21% of which are singletons.

The source is a female donor with Graves disease. This specimen consisted of peripheral blood mononuclear cells (PBMCs), obtained when the disease was refractory, from a patient treated with antithyroid drugs. V gene TRBV28 combines with J gene TRBJ2-7; 13 positions agree with TRBD2. CDR3 in DNA: TGTGCCAGCAGTCGGACTAGCGGGAGCTCCTACGAGCAGTACTTC. It translates to CASSRTSGSSYEQYF.